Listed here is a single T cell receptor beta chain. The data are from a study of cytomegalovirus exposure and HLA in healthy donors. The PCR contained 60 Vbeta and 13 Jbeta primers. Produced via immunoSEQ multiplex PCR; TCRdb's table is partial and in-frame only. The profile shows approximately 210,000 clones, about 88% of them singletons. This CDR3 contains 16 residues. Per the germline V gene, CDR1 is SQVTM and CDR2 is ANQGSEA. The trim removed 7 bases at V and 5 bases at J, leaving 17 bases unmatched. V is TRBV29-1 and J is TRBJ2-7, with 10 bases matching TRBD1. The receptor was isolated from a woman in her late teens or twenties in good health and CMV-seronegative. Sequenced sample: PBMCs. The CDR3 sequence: CSGPPYLPGQGHEQYF. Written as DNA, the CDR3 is TGCAGCGGCCCCCCCTACCTCCCGGGACAGGGGCACGAGCAGTACTTC.